A selection of T cell receptor beta chains follows, all from one sample in a study of T-cell memory formation after mild COVID-19. TCRdb re-called the 5' RACE reads through MiXCR, storing one row per CDR3 protein. The table shows just under 150,000 distinct CDR3 sequences, with 19% occurring only once. Sequences were obtained from PBMCs or a T cell subset sorted from them (not recorded which). These receptor sequences come from an adult woman who had mild COVID-19 (a few samples of this study predate the infection). Cell type and time point are not known. The CDR3 runs from the conserved cysteine through the conserved F or W. A D gene is named only where the DNA matches it firmly. The size field is filled for only some rows; it gives once, few, many or a size class.

V gene	D gene	J gene	clone size	CDR3 DNA	CDR3 protein
TRBV6-5	TRBD2	TRBJ2-4	-	TGTGCCAGCAAGGCTAGCGGCTTAGCCAAAAACATTCAGTACTTC	CASKASGLAKNIQYF
TRBV7-9	-	TRBJ2-6	-	TGTGCCAGCAGCTTAAGACAGCCTCCCTCTGGGGCCAACGTCCTGACTTTC	CASSLRQPPSGANVLTF
TRBV4-2	-	TRBJ2-3	-	TGTGCCAGCAGCCCTCGGACGGTTTTAAGCACAGATACGCAGTATTTT	CASSPRTVLSTDTQYF
TRBV12-3/TRBV12-4	-	TRBJ2-7	many	TGTGCCAGCAGTCCCCCCCTTTGGGCGTACGGCTCCTACGAGCAGTACTTC	CASSPPLWAYGSYEQYF
TRBV10-2	TRBD2	TRBJ2-3	few	TGCGCCAGCAGTGGGAGTGAACTAGCGGGGTTTGCAGATACGCAGTATTTT	CASSGSELAGFADTQYF
TRBV24-1	TRBD1	TRBJ2-1	few	TGTGCCACCAGAGCCACCGGGACAGGGGCCCCCGGGCAGTTCTTC	CATRATGTGAPGQFF
TRBV20-1	-	TRBJ2-3	few	TGCAGTGGACTGCTCACAGATACGCAGTATTTT	CSGLLTDTQYF
TRBV18	TRBD2	TRBJ2-1	many	TGTGCCAGCTCACCGACTAGCGGGGATGAGCAGTTCTTC	CASSPTSGDEQFF
TRBV5-1	-	TRBJ2-1	-	TGCGCCAGCAGCGTAAACAGGCAAAAAGAGCAGTTCTTC	CASSVNRQKEQFF
TRBV29-1	TRBD1	TRBJ1-2	few	TGCAGCGTCCAGGGGGCGGATGGCTACACCTTC	CSVQGADGYTF
TRBV9	TRBD1	TRBJ2-2	-	TGTGCCAGCAGCGTAGATCCCATGAGGGGAGGACAGGGTGGATTGGACACCGGGGAGCTGTTTTTT	CASSVDPMRGGQGGLDTGELFF
TRBV4-1	-	TRBJ2-1	few	TGCGCCAGCAGCCAGAACCCCGGGACTTCCTACAATGAGCAGTTCTTC	CASSQNPGTSYNEQFF
TRBV6-6	TRBD2	TRBJ2-3	few	TGTGCCAGCAGATCCTCCGGGACTAGCGGCACAGATACGCAGTATTTT	CASRSSGTSGTDTQYF
TRBV5-1	TRBD1	TRBJ2-7	-	TGCGCCAGCAGCTTTCGACAGGGGGGCTACGAGCAGTACTTC	CASSFRQGGYEQYF
TRBV7-2	TRBD1	TRBJ2-5	few	TGTGCCAGCAGCCGCGACAGGGTGGAGACCCAGTACTTC	CASSRDRVETQYF
TRBV29-1	TRBD1	TRBJ2-3	-	TGCAGCGCGGACAGGAAAACCACAGATACGCAGTATTTT	CSADRKTTDTQYF
TRBV5-1	TRBD1	TRBJ2-7	few	TGCGCCAGCAGCTCAGGACAGGGTCGCCACGAGCAGTACTTC	CASSSGQGRHEQYF
TRBV7-2	-	TRBJ2-4	many	TGTGCCAGCAGCTTAGGGACCCCTCAAAACATTCAGTACTTC	CASSLGTPQNIQYF
TRBV18	-	TRBJ2-5	few	TGTGCCAGCTCACCTGGGCAGGATCAAGAGACCCAGTACTTC	CASSPGQDQETQYF
TRBV4-1	-	TRBJ1-6	-	TGCGCCAGCAGCCAAGATTGGGGGGTGACGAATTCACCCCTCCACTTT	CASSQDWGVTNSPLHF
TRBV9	TRBD1	TRBJ2-5	few	TGTGCCAGCAGCATAGACAGGGGGCGAGAGACCCAGTACTTC	CASSIDRGRETQYF
TRBV7-8	-	TRBJ1-2	-	TGTGCCAGCAGCTTAGTAGAAGGACGGGGCTACACCTTC	CASSLVEGRGYTF
TRBV12-3/TRBV12-4	TRBD2	TRBJ2-3	few	TGTGCCAGCAGTTTAGCGGGATCGCGGGGGGGCCGGAATACGCAGTATTTT	CASSLAGSRGGRNTQYF
TRBV10-3	TRBD1	TRBJ1-6	few	TGTGCCATCAATAAGGGACAGGGTAATTCACCCCTCCACTTT	CAINKGQGNSPLHF
TRBV5-6	-	TRBJ2-1	-	TGTGCCAGCAGCTTGGGGAGGGCGGGGGCCCAGTTCTTC	CASSLGRAGAQFF
TRBV12-3/TRBV12-4	TRBD1	TRBJ2-7	few	TGTGCCAGCAGTCCCCTTCGGGACAGGGGGCGTAAGGAGCAGTACTTC	CASSPLRDRGRKEQYF
TRBV12-3/TRBV12-4	TRBD1	TRBJ2-3	few	TGTGCCAGCAGACGAGACAGGGGGATAGATACGCAGTATTTT	CASRRDRGIDTQYF
TRBV12-3/TRBV12-4	TRBD2	TRBJ2-7	-	TGTGCCAGCAGTCTAGGACTAGCCCTGGAGAACAACGAGCAGTACTTC	CASSLGLALENNEQYF
TRBV24-1	TRBD2	TRBJ2-3	few	TGTGCCACCAGTGATCCACTAGCGGGGGAGAGTGGGACGCAGTATTTT	CATSDPLAGESGTQYF
TRBV12-3/TRBV12-4	-	TRBJ1-2	few	TGTGCCAGCAGTTCGGGGGGTAGGGACTATGGCTACACCTTC	CASSSGGRDYGYTF
TRBV10-3	-	TRBJ2-1	-	TGTGCCATCGGGGTGCCCCCCTACAATGAGCAGTTCTTC	CAIGVPPYNEQFF
TRBV7-2	TRBD2	TRBJ2-1	-	TGTGCCAGCAGCTTAGTAGCGGGAGGGTTCTACAATGAGCAGTTCTTC	CASSLVAGGFYNEQFF
TRBV27	TRBD1	TRBJ2-1	few	TGTGCCAGCAGTCCGCTCGGACAGGGGGTAGGGAATGAGCAGTTCTTC	CASSPLGQGVGNEQFF
TRBV5-1	TRBD1	TRBJ1-6	-	TGCGCCAGCAGCTTGGGGGTTGGACAGGATAATTCACCCCTCCACTTT	CASSLGVGQDNSPLHF
TRBV5-1	TRBD1	TRBJ2-5	-	TGCGCCAGCAGCATCTCGGGACAGATCCAAGAGACCCAGTACTTC	CASSISGQIQETQYF
TRBV5-6	TRBD1	TRBJ1-1	few	TGTGCCAGCAGCTTGGCTCGACAGGGGAACACTGAAGCTTTCTTT	CASSLARQGNTEAFF
TRBV6-6	-	TRBJ1-1	-	TGTGCCAGCACAAAGGCCCGTATAGAAGCTTTCTTT	CASTKARIEAFF
TRBV3-1	-	TRBJ2-3	few	TGTGCCAGCAGCCAAGTTACCGGCGCAGATACGCAGTATTTT	CASSQVTGADTQYF
TRBV5-1	-	TRBJ2-7	-	TGCGCCAGCGCCACAGGGAGCTCCTACGAGCAGTACTTC	CASATGSSYEQYF
TRBV3-1	TRBD2	TRBJ2-1	-	TGTGCCAGCAGCCAGACAACTAGCGGGGGGTTGCTCTTC	CASSQTTSGGLLF
TRBV6-2/TRBV6-3	-	TRBJ2-7	-	TGTGCCAGCAGCGAACCGGGACGCGGAGGCGAGCAGTACTTC	CASSEPGRGGEQYF
TRBV6-2/TRBV6-3	-	TRBJ1-1	-	TGTGCCAGCACCCAAACGGCAGTGGCGGAAGCTTTCTTT	CASTQTAVAEAFF
TRBV7-3	TRBD1	TRBJ1-1	-	TGTGCCAGCACCTCGGGACAGAGGAACACTGAAGCTTTCTTT	CASTSGQRNTEAFF
TRBV10-3	TRBD1	TRBJ1-3	few	TGTGCCATCACCCCCGGACAGGGCTACTCTGGAAACACCATATATTTT	CAITPGQGYSGNTIYF
TRBV11-2	-	TRBJ2-1	-	TGTGCCAGCAGCTACGTCTATGAGCAGTTCTTC	CASSYVYEQFF
TRBV7-9	-	TRBJ2-3	-	TGTGCCAGCAGCTTAGTACGGGAGACAGATACGCAGTATTTT	CASSLVRETDTQYF
TRBV29-1	-	TRBJ2-1	many	TGCAGCGTAGCAGACAGGGAGCAGTTCTTC	CSVADREQFF
TRBV5-1	TRBD2	TRBJ2-3	many	TGCGCCAGCAGCTCGACGGTGACTAGCGGGAGATTGGATACGCAGTATTTT	CASSSTVTSGRLDTQYF
TRBV6-1	TRBD1	TRBJ1-1	-	TGTGCCAGCAGTGTGGACAGGGACTCTGAAGCTTTCTTT	CASSVDRDSEAFF
TRBV2	-	TRBJ2-1	-	TGTGCCAGCAATTGGGGAGGAAGCTCCTACAATGAGCAGTTCTTC	CASNWGGSSYNEQFF
TRBV24-1	TRBD2	TRBJ2-1	-	TGTGCCACCAGTGGGGTTTGGCGGGAGGGCCAAGGAAACAATGAGCAGTTCTTC	CATSGVWREGQGNNEQFF
TRBV9	TRBD2	TRBJ2-5	many	TGTGCCAGCAGCGTAGAGGGTAGCGGGAACCCACAAGAGACCCAGTACTTC	CASSVEGSGNPQETQYF
TRBV29-1	TRBD2	TRBJ2-5	-	TGCAGCGGGCGGACTAGCGCCGACCAAGAGACCCAGTACTTC	CSGRTSADQETQYF
TRBV24-1	TRBD2	TRBJ2-7	few	TGTGCCACCAGTGATTCGGGACTAGCGAAATCCTACGAGCAGTACTTC	CATSDSGLAKSYEQYF
TRBV2	TRBD1	TRBJ1-5	few	TGTGCCAGCAGTGGTAGGACAGGGAGGAGCAATCAGCCCCAGCATTTT	CASSGRTGRSNQPQHF
TRBV5-1	TRBD2	TRBJ2-1	few	TGCGCCAGCAGTGCCGGGACTAGCGGCTACAATGAGCAGTTCTTC	CASSAGTSGYNEQFF